The 5 T cell receptor beta chains given below trace back to one sample, sequenced in a study of post-analysis software for immune sequencing data. TCR beta libraries were prepared from cDNA with unique molecular identifiers. TCRdb redid the calling of the PCR reads with MiXCR, one entry per CDR3 protein. Of approximately 360,000 distinct CDR3 sequences listed, about a third are singletons. General study results and limits: Elevated frequency relative to controls characterized roughly five TRBV segments in patients, TRBV5-6, TRBV5-1 and TRBV20-1 among them.

Their target antigens are unknown. Sequenced: blood. The receptors stem from a girl aged 5 to 17 with multiple sclerosis.

The gene calls are TRBV5-1 and TRBJ2-5; 7 bases match TRBD1. CDR3 length equals 16 residues. Germline CDR1 is SGHRS and CDR2 is YFSETQ. With 3 bases clipped from V and 5 bases from J, the junction kept 13 bases outside the gene matches. DNA for the CDR3: TGCGCCAGCAGCTCCCGACAGGGCTTGATAGGGGAGACCCAGTACTTC. Translating it yields CASSSRQGLIGETQYF.

This clonotype has only a few counts. One junction end does not reproduce the germline sequence, and a read error may be involved. The chain recombines TRBV5-1 with TRBJ2-3, with D perhaps TRBD2 (6 bases). The CDR3 consists of 16 residues. CDR1 SGHRS and CDR2 YFSETQ come from the germline V gene. The CDR3 nucleotides read TGCGTCAGCAGCTTAGTTGATGCGGGGTTTACAGATACGCAGTATTTT. Protein sequence: CVSSLVDAGFTDTQYF.

The chain joins TRBV20-1 to TRBJ1-2; 8 bases line up with TRBD1. The CDR3 loop spans 15 amino acids. The J segment lost 3 bases and the V segment lost 3 bases, leaving 9 bases of the junction unmatched. The germline V gene encodes CDR1 DFQATT and CDR2 SNEGSKA (reference sequence). The CDR3 loop is CSASASTGVDYGYTF. Written as DNA, the CDR3 is TGCAGTGCTAGCGCCTCGACAGGGGTTGACTATGGCTACACCTTC.

This clonotype was seen a handful of times. The chain combines TRBV5-1 with TRBJ2-3, with 9 bases fitting TRBD2. Losses at the gene ends were 4 bases for V and 6 bases for J; bases not matched to a gene: 3. CDR3 length equals 13 residues. Germline-derived CDR1 and CDR2 are SGHRS and YFSETQ. The chain's CDR3 is CASSGLARDTQYF. CDR3 coding DNA: TGCGCCAGCAGCGGACTAGCGCGCGATACGCAGTATTTT. The whole variable domain, remainder taken from reference TRBV5-1 and TRBJ2-3, is KAGVTQTPRYLIKTRGQQVTLSCSPISGHRSVSWYQQTPGQGLQFLFEYFSETQRNKGNFPGRFSGRQFSNSRSEMNVSTLELGDSALYLCASSGLARDTQYFGPGTRLTVL.

The J gene is TRBJ2-1, the V gene TRBV6-5; D is perhaps TRBD1 (6 bases). CDR1 MNHEY and CDR2 SVGAGI come from the germline V gene. The CDR3 totals 14 residues. Trimming removed 5 bases at V and 6 bases at J, with 14 bases between. This CDR3 reads CASSEFRGTNEQFF. The CDR3 region has the DNA TGTGCCAGCAGTGAGTTCAGGGGCACCAATGAGCAGTTCTTC.